These T cell receptor beta chains were read from a single sample in a study of T cells in Graves' hyperthyroidism and ophthalmopathy. MiXCR, run by TCRdb on the multiplex PCR reads, gives a single entry per CDR3 protein. The top ten clones hold approximately 10% of a sample with some 500,000 distinct CDR3 sequences, approximately 24% of them seen once. Material: blood. Source of these receptors: a woman aged 25 to 45 with Graves' ophthalmopathy. CDR3s include the opening cysteine and the closing phenylalanine or tryptophan. The order of the fields is CDR3 DNA, CDR3 protein, D gene, J gene, clone size, V gene. D genes are given only for firm matches. Size values are once, few and many counts, or a class for expanded clones, and some rows have none.

CDR3 DNA: TGTGCCAGCAGATACAGCTACACCGGGGAGCTGTTTTTT
CDR3 protein: CASRYSYTGELFF
D gene: -
J gene: TRBJ2-2
clone size: many
V gene: TRBV12-3/TRBV12-4

CDR3 DNA: TGTGCCAGCAGCCCGGGACGGAGGGGACGGGGCTACACCTTC
CDR3 protein: CASSPGRRGRGYTF
D gene: -
J gene: TRBJ1-2
clone size: many
V gene: TRBV12-3/TRBV12-4

CDR3 DNA: TGTGCCAGCAGTGAAGCGGCGGACAGAGAAGCTTTCTTT
CDR3 protein: CASSEAADREAFF
D gene: -
J gene: TRBJ1-1
clone size: many
V gene: TRBV6-1

CDR3 DNA: TGTGCCTGGAGTGTAGTGATGAAGGAGGGCCCGACCGGGGAGCTGTTTTTT
CDR3 protein: CAWSVVMKEGPTGELFF
D gene: -
J gene: TRBJ2-2
clone size: many
V gene: TRBV30

CDR3 DNA: TGTGCCACCAGTGCCCGAGACGCAGGGCTCTATGGCTACACCTTC
CDR3 protein: CATSARDAGLYGYTF
D gene: -
J gene: TRBJ1-2
clone size: -
V gene: TRBV24-1

CDR3 DNA: TGTGCCAGCAGTTACCCTGGACAGAGCGAAGCTTTCTTT
CDR3 protein: CASSYPGQSEAFF
D gene: -
J gene: TRBJ1-1
clone size: many
V gene: TRBV6-5

CDR3 DNA: TGTGCCAGCAGTGAATTGAACGGAGTAAGGTACGAGCAGTACTTC
CDR3 protein: CASSELNGVRYEQYF
D gene: -
J gene: TRBJ2-7
clone size: many
V gene: TRBV6-1

CDR3 DNA: TGTGCCAGCAGTGGACAGGGTATCAACGAGCAGTACTTC
CDR3 protein: CASSGQGINEQYF
D gene: TRBD1
J gene: TRBJ2-7
clone size: many
V gene: TRBV27

CDR3 DNA: TGCGCCTGCAGTGAGGGATCCTCCTACGAGCAGTACTTC
CDR3 protein: CACSEGSSYEQYF
D gene: -
J gene: TRBJ2-7
clone size: few
V gene: TRBV10-1

CDR3 DNA: TGTGCCAGCGGTAAGGACAGGGGGAGCCACGAGCAGTACTTC
CDR3 protein: CASGKDRGSHEQYF
D gene: TRBD1
J gene: TRBJ2-7
clone size: many
V gene: TRBV6-1

CDR3 DNA: TGTGCCAGCAGTTTGCCAGGCGGCTCTGGAAACACCATATATTTT
CDR3 protein: CASSLPGGSGNTIYF
D gene: -
J gene: TRBJ1-3
clone size: many
V gene: TRBV12-3/TRBV12-4

CDR3 DNA: TGCAGTGCTCCGGGGGCAGGGTGGTATAATTCACCCCTCCACTTT
CDR3 protein: CSAPGAGWYNSPLHF
D gene: -
J gene: TRBJ1-6
clone size: -
V gene: TRBV20-1

CDR3 DNA: TGTGCCAGCAGCAACCGGCCGGCGGAAGAGACCCAGTACTTC
CDR3 protein: CASSNRPAEETQYF
D gene: -
J gene: TRBJ2-5
clone size: once
V gene: TRBV5-5

CDR3 DNA: TGTGCCAGCAGTTTAGATGTAGCCTCCTACGAGCAGTACTTC
CDR3 protein: CASSLDVASYEQYF
D gene: -
J gene: TRBJ2-7
clone size: few
V gene: TRBV12-3/TRBV12-4

CDR3 DNA: TGTGCCAGCAGTTCCCTATCCGGATACGAGCAGTACTTC
CDR3 protein: CASSSLSGYEQYF
D gene: -
J gene: TRBJ2-7
clone size: many
V gene: TRBV28

CDR3 DNA: TGTGCCAGCAGTTTGAGCAGCTATAGCAATCAGCCCCAGCATTTT
CDR3 protein: CASSLSSYSNQPQHF
D gene: -
J gene: TRBJ1-5
clone size: many
V gene: TRBV6-5

CDR3 DNA: TGTGCCAGCAGCTCCGGGACAGAACTCACTGAAGCTTTCTTT
CDR3 protein: CASSSGTELTEAFF
D gene: TRBD1
J gene: TRBJ1-1
clone size: many
V gene: TRBV6-1

CDR3 DNA: TGTGCCAGCAGCACTGGGAAGAACTCGCAGTACTTC
CDR3 protein: CASSTGKNSQYF
D gene: -
J gene: TRBJ2-7
clone size: -
V gene: TRBV5-4

CDR3 DNA: TGTGCCAGCTCAAACAGGGAAGGCTACACCTTC
CDR3 protein: CASSNREGYTF
D gene: -
J gene: TRBJ1-2
clone size: -
V gene: TRBV18

CDR3 DNA: TGTGCCAGCAGCCAGGAAAGACTAGATGGCACAGATACGCAGTATTTT
CDR3 protein: CASSQERLDGTDTQYF
D gene: -
J gene: TRBJ2-3
clone size: few
V gene: TRBV3-1

CDR3 DNA: TGTGCCAGCAGCGACAGGGTTTACCAGCCCCAGCATTTT
CDR3 protein: CASSDRVYQPQHF
D gene: TRBD1
J gene: TRBJ1-5
clone size: -
V gene: TRBV7-8

CDR3 DNA: TGTGCCAGCAGCTCGGGACAGGGCCGAAACACCATATATTTT
CDR3 protein: CASSSGQGRNTIYF
D gene: TRBD1
J gene: TRBJ1-3
clone size: -
V gene: TRBV7-3

CDR3 DNA: TGTGCCAGTAGTACCACCAGGGTCAATCAGCCCCAGCATTTT
CDR3 protein: CASSTTRVNQPQHF
D gene: -
J gene: TRBJ1-5
clone size: -
V gene: TRBV19

CDR3 DNA: TGTGCCAGCACCGGACCGCCTGGGTTGGAGCAGTACTTC
CDR3 protein: CASTGPPGLEQYF
D gene: -
J gene: TRBJ2-7
clone size: many
V gene: TRBV6-2/TRBV6-3

CDR3 DNA: TGTGCCAGCAGCGTTTCTCCGGGGGCAGCGGACGAGCAGTACTTC
CDR3 protein: CASSVSPGAADEQYF
D gene: -
J gene: TRBJ2-7
clone size: many
V gene: TRBV9